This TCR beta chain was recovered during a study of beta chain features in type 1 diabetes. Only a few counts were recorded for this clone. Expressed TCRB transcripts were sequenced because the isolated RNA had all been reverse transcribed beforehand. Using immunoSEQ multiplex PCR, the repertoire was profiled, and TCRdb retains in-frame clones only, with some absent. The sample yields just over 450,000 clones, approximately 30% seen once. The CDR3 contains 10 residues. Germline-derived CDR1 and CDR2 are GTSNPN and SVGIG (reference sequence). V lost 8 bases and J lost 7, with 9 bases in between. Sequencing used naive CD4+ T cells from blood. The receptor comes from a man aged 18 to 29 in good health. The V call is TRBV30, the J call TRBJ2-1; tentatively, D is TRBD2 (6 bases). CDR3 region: CAGGRNEQFF. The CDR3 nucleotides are TGTGCCGGAGGGCGAAATGAGCAGTTCTTC.